This T cell receptor beta chain was sequenced during a study of molecular identifiers for immune sequencing clone quantification. This clonotype was counted at least ten times. With listed TCR primers and previously described methods, bulk TCR libraries were prepared. From the PCR reads, TCRdb called clonotypes with MiXCR, one entry per CDR3 protein. The data hold just over 40,000 distinct CDR3 sequences, with approximately 22% observed a single time. V was pared by 5 bases and J by 5 bases, with 9 bases between. The CDR3 is made up of 12 amino acids. Germline CDR1 is LGHNT and CDR2 is FRNRAP. The chain carries TRBV12-5 and TRBJ2-5; unclear D gene. Sequencing used naive CD8+ T cells from blood, with Jurkat cell RNA spiked in. Subset indicated: FACS-sorted CD8+CD4-CCR7+CD45RA+ naive T cells. This sequence originates from a human donor in good health. Some libraries in this study had Jurkat cell RNA spiked in. CDR3 sequence reads: CASGHLLETQYF. CDR3 bases: TGTGCTAGTGGTCACCTGCTCGAGACCCAGTACTTC.